The 14 T cell receptor beta chains presented below share a single source sample, sequenced in a study of tumor T cells in aggressive B-cell lymphoma. The repertoire was sequenced with immunoSEQ multiplex PCR; TCRdb's copy has only in-frame clones and lacks some. The sample lists about 3,000 clones, 85% occurring once. The sample was tumor tissue. Receptors originate from an adult with diffuse large B cell lymphoma.

V is TRBV7-2 and J is TRBJ2-3, with 7 nucleotides matching TRBD2. This CDR3 comprises 17 residues. Trimming at V came to 8 bases and at J to 3 bases, leaving 17 bases not matched to a gene. Germline CDR1 reads SGHTA; CDR2 reads FQGNSA. CDR3 sequence: CASVRWGGPLRTDTQYF. As DNA, the CDR3 is TGTGCCAGCGTTCGGTGGGGGGGTCCCTTAAGGACAGATACGCAGTATTTT.

V gene TRBV13 combines with J gene TRBJ2-3, with 9 bases matching TRBD2. Germline values: CDR1 PRHDT, CDR2 FYEKMQ (reference sequence). The ends lost 3 bases at V and 4 bases at J; junction bases unmatched: 11. This CDR3 is 17 amino acids long. The CDR3 nucleotides read TGTGCCAGCAGCTTGCCTCTGGCGGGGGGGCCGGCAGATACGCAGTATTTT. Its protein is CASSLPLAGGPADTQYF.

The chain carries TRBV11-1 and TRBJ1-1, with 8 nucleotides matching TRBD1. V shed 3 bases, J shed 1 base, and the junction held 4 bases outside the gene matches. The germline CDR1 and CDR2 sequences are SGHAT and FQDESV (reference sequence). This CDR3 contains 15 residues. This chain's CDR3 is CASSLTGAANTEAFF. The CDR3 bases are TGTGCCAGCAGCTTGACAGGGGCAGCGAACACTGAAGCTTTCTTT.

The chain couples TRBV5-4 to TRBJ2-3; TRBD1 might be the D (6 bases). V lost 4 bases and J lost 2, with 14 bases in between. This CDR3 contains 15 residues. CDR1 is SGHNT, CDR2 YYREEE, per germline (reference sequence). The CDR3 reads CASSPGQHPTDTQYF. The CDR3 nucleotides read TGTGCCAGCAGCCCAGGACAGCACCCCACAGATACGCAGTATTTT.

This chain uses TRBV7-9 with TRBJ2-7, with D possibly being TRBD2 (6 bases). CDR3 length equals 14 residues. Germline CDR1 reads SEHNR; CDR2 reads FQNEAQ (reference sequence). Between the trimmed V and J ends, which lost 1 base and 0 bases, there was a span of 7 bases. Here the CDR3 DNA reads TGTGCCAGCAGCTTAGTAGCGGACTCCTACGAGCAGTACTTC. Its protein is CASSLVADSYEQYF. The full variable domain, in which reference TRBV7-9 and TRBJ2-7 provide the parts outside the CDR3, is DTGVSQNPRHKITKRGQNVTFRCDPISEHNRLYWYRQTLGQGPEFLTYFQNEAQLEKSRLLSDRFSAERPKGSFSTLEIQRTEQGDSAMYLCASSLVADSYEQYFGPGTRLTVT.

The chain carries TRBV19 and TRBJ1-2; D not resolved. This CDR3 spans 14 amino acids. The germline CDR1 and CDR2 sequences are LNHDA and SQIVND (reference sequence). Deletions cut 7 bases from V and 5 bases from J, with 17 bases between. The CDR3 DNA reads as TGTGCCAGTACCCAAGGTGTTGGAGCGTATGGCTACACCTTC. Translation gives CASTQGVGAYGYTF.

This sequence joins TRBV6-6 and TRBJ1-2; D is perhaps TRBD1 (6 bases). Germline loops: CDR1 MNHNY, CDR2 SVGAGI (reference sequence). Trimming shortened V by 5 bases and J by 7 bases, and 14 bases separated the two germline ends. The CDR3 consists of 13 residues. The CDR3: CASSTYRALGYTF. The CDR3 nucleotides read TGTGCCAGCAGTACCTACAGGGCCCTTGGCTACACCTTC.

This sequence joins TRBV7-9 and TRBJ1-4; TRBD1 aligns across 7 bases. Per the germline V gene, CDR1 is SEHNR and CDR2 is FQNEAQ (reference sequence). The CDR3 spans 16 residues. Unmatched junction bases numbered 6, after V lost 1 base and J lost 4 bases. Written as DNA, the CDR3 is TGTGCCAGCAGCTTAGGGCACAGGGGTGTTAATGAAAAACTGTTTTTT. This translates into CASSLGHRGVNEKLFF.

The gene calls are TRBV7-9 and TRBJ2-7, with D uncertain. The CDR3 contains 12 residues. The germline V gene encodes CDR1 SEHNR and CDR2 FQNEAQ (reference sequence). The germline V and J ends were trimmed by 5 bases and 6 bases, with 11 bases remaining between them. CDR3 residues: CASSPFPLEQYF. CDR3 sequence (DNA): TGTGCCAGCAGCCCGTTCCCCCTCGAGCAGTACTTC.

The chain recombines TRBV4-1 with TRBJ1-2, with TRBD1 matching 8 bases. With V trimmed by 4 bases and J by 2 bases, 12 bases remained unmatched. The CDR3 loop spans 17 amino acids. Germline CDR1 is MGHRA and CDR2 is YSYEKL. The CDR3 DNA is TGCGCCAGCAGCCCCATCGGACAGGGTAAAAGGAACTATGGCTACACCTTC. This gives the protein CASSPIGQGKRNYGYTF.

This clone was counted once. The chain links TRBV11-3 to TRBJ2-1; maybe TRBD1 (5 bases). The CDR3 is 13 amino acids. Germline loops: CDR1 SGHNT, CDR2 YENEEA. The V and J ends lost 4 bases and 13 bases respectively, with 17 bases between them. The CDR3 DNA follows: TGTGCCAGCAGCTACATTGACAGTTACGTCCAGTTCTTC. Translating it yields CASSYIDSYVQFF.

The sample holds a few counts of this clone. This chain links TRBV5-8 with TRBJ1-6, with a weak D call TRBD1 (5 bases). The CDR3 is 17 amino acids. Trimming removed 3 bases from V and 6 bases from J, with 19 bases in between. Looked up from germline, CDR1 is SGHTS and CDR2 is YDEGEE. The CDR3 DNA reads as TGTGCCAGCAGCTACTACAGCGGGGCAACACGTAATTCACCCCTCCACTTT. It codes for CASSYYSGATRNSPLHF.

The chain combines TRBV4-3 with TRBJ2-1, with TRBD2 as a possible D gene (7 bases). The germline gives CDR1 LGHNA, CDR2 YSLEER. The V end was cut by 7 bases, the J end by 8 bases, with 18 bases between. The CDR3 runs to 14 residues. The DNA of the CDR3 is TGCGCCAGCAACCGAGGGGGGGCCGGTGATGAGCAGTTCTTC. It yields the protein CASNRGGAGDEQFF.

V and J are TRBV7-6 and TRBJ2-3, with 10 bases that match TRBD2. The CDR3 consists of 16 residues. The V gene end was trimmed by 2 bases and the J gene end by 6 bases; junction bases not matched to a gene: 8. Per germline, CDR1 SGHVS and CDR2 FNYEAQ. The CDR3 spells CASSLIAGGGRDTQYF. The CDR3 bases are TGTGCCAGCAGCTTAATAGCGGGGGGCGGGCGGGATACGCAGTATTTT.